Listed below are T cell receptor beta chains from one sample, sequenced in a study of shared clonotypes between healthy human individuals. The protocol was immunoSEQ multiplex PCR, while the TCRdb copy is restricted to in-frame clones and leaves out a portion. The sample holds some 2,000,000 clones; 90% to 97% are singletons and the top ten take 0.1% to 0.15%. Sequences were obtained from naive CD4+ T cells sorted from blood. The receptors here all came from a man aged 18 to 30 in good health. The CDR3 runs from the conserved cysteine through the conserved F or W. D genes are given only for firm matches. Size is omitted from some rows. Given values are once, few, many or a class for expanded clones.

cdr3_nt cdr3_aa clone_size j_call d_call v_call
TGCGCCAGCAGCCAAGATCAGGGCAGGGCGAACACTGAAGCTTTCTTT CASSQDQGRANTEAFF NA TRBJ1-1 NA TRBV4-3
TGTGCCAGCAGTGAAAATGGTGAAGCTTTCTTT CASSENGEAFF NA TRBJ1-1 NA TRBV2
TGTGCCAGCAGTTTATCCCCAGGGGCCGACTATGGCTACACCTTC CASSLSPGADYGYTF once TRBJ1-2 NA TRBV27
TGTGCCAGCAGTTCCCTGACATTGCTAGCCAAAAACATTCAGTACTTC CASSSLTLLAKNIQYF NA TRBJ2-4 NA TRBV28
TGTGCCAGTAGTCCCGACAGACAACCTGTCACTGAAGCTTTCTTT CASSPDRQPVTEAFF NA TRBJ1-1 NA TRBV19
TGTGCCAGCGGGCAAACGGAGGGCGGGGGCGGCCCCCTCTATGGCTACACCTTC CASGQTEGGGGPLYGYTF NA TRBJ1-2 NA TRBV13
TGTGCCAGCAGCTCTAAAGACGGGAGAGAGTACGAGCAGTACTTC CASSSKDGREYEQYF NA TRBJ2-7 NA TRBV5-4
TGTGCCAGCAGCCTATTGACTAGCGGGAGTTACGAGCAGTACTTC CASSLLTSGSYEQYF NA TRBJ2-7 TRBD2 TRBV6-5
TGTGCCAGCAGCCCGCCTCTTCTAATCGGGGGGCGGACCGGGGAGCTGTTTTTT CASSPPLLIGGRTGELFF once TRBJ2-2 NA TRBV13
TGTGCCAGCAGCAGATATGGGGATGAGCAGTTCTTC CASSRYGDEQFF NA TRBJ2-1 NA TRBV6-5
TGTGCCTGGAGTGTATCAGGACTTAATCAGCCCCAGCATTTT CAWSVSGLNQPQHF NA TRBJ1-5 NA TRBV30
TGTGCCAGCAGCTTAGGACAGGGGCGTACCTACGAGCAGTACTTC CASSLGQGRTYEQYF NA TRBJ2-7 TRBD1 TRBV7-3
TGTGCCAGCTCAACACAGGGTATGAACACTGAAGCTTTCTTT CASSTQGMNTEAFF NA TRBJ1-1 NA TRBV18
TGTGCCAGCCCCGGCAGATCCTACGAGCAGTACTTC CASPGRSYEQYF NA TRBJ2-7 NA TRBV21-1
TGTGCCAGCAGTGCAAACAGACTGAATGAAAAACTGTTTTTT CASSANRLNEKLFF NA TRBJ1-4 NA TRBV2
TGCGCCCCCCGGACAGGGAGTTCCTACGAGCAGTACTTC CAPRTGSSYEQYF NA TRBJ2-7 TRBD1 TRBV5-1
TGTGCCAGCAGTGTTGGACTAGCGGGCTACGAGCAGTACTTC CASSVGLAGYEQYF NA TRBJ2-7 TRBD2 TRBV2
TGCGCCAGCAGCCCTACAGCTACGAGCTCTGGGGCCAACGTCCTGACTTTC CASSPTATSSGANVLTF NA TRBJ2-6 NA TRBV5-1
TGTGCCAGCAGTGAAGGATACCCCGGGACCTCGGTAACCCAGTACTTC CASSEGYPGTSVTQYF NA TRBJ2-5 NA TRBV6-1
TGTGCCAGCAGCGTAATGGGAGAGGGACCCTACAATGAGCAGTTCTTC CASSVMGEGPYNEQFF once TRBJ2-1 NA TRBV9
TGTGCCAGCAGTTCCCCCTCCCTGGCAGGGCCTTCCTATGGCTACACCTTC CASSSPSLAGPSYGYTF NA TRBJ1-2 NA TRBV28
TGTGCCAGCAGGAAGGGGGGCAATAATTCACCCCTCCACTTT CASRKGGNNSPLHF NA TRBJ1-6 NA TRBV2
TGTGCCATCAGTGCCTCGGGTCTCAACGGAGATACGCAGTATTTT CAISASGLNGDTQYF NA TRBJ2-3 NA TRBV10-3
TGTGCCAGCAGCACTAGGGGGACTGAAGCTTTCTTT CASSTRGTEAFF NA TRBJ1-1 NA TRBV7-2
TGTGCCAGCAGCCCAGGGGGAGCGTCTGGAAACACCATATATTTT CASSPGGASGNTIYF NA TRBJ1-3 TRBD1 TRBV5-4
TGTGCCAGCAGCTTGACGGCCGCAACGGAGTACTTC CASSLTAATEYF NA TRBJ2-7 NA TRBV5-6
TGTGCCAGCAGGGGGCGCAACACCGGGGAGCTGTTTTTT CASRGRNTGELFF NA TRBJ2-2 NA TRBV2
TGTGCCAGCAGCTTAGATCAACCCAGGGGCTCCTACAATGAGCAGTTCTTC CASSLDQPRGSYNEQFF NA TRBJ2-1 NA TRBV11-2
TGTGCCAGCAGCTTAGAGGCCCTTGTTATAGACCAAGAGACCCAGTACTTC CASSLEALVIDQETQYF NA TRBJ2-5 NA TRBV11-1
TGTGCCAGCAGTTTTGACAGGGGGCAGACCCAGTACTTC CASSFDRGQTQYF NA TRBJ2-5 TRBD1 TRBV6-5
TGTGCCAGCAGTCACCGGCCTAGCGGCACAGATACGCAGTATTTT CASSHRPSGTDTQYF NA TRBJ2-3 NA TRBV13
TGTGCCAGCACCCCCGGGACTAGCAACAATGAGCAGTTCTTC CASTPGTSNNEQFF NA TRBJ2-1 TRBD2 TRBV27
TGTGCCAGCAGTGAATATCAGGGGGTTAGCACAGATACGCAGTATTTT CASSEYQGVSTDTQYF NA TRBJ2-3 TRBD1 TRBV25-1
TGTGCCAGCAGCCCCAGCGTCGGGGTCAGTGAGCAGTTCTTC CASSPSVGVSEQFF NA TRBJ2-1 NA TRBV7-9
TGCGCCAGCAGCTCAAGGGGATGGGACACCGGGGAGCTGTTTTTT CASSSRGWDTGELFF NA TRBJ2-2 NA TRBV5-1
TGTGCCAGCTCACCCAATCTAGCGGGAGGGCATGAGCAGTTCTTC CASSPNLAGGHEQFF NA TRBJ2-1 TRBD2 TRBV18
TGTGCCAGCTTTGGACCCACTGAAGCTTTCTTT CASFGPTEAFF once TRBJ1-1 NA TRBV6-5
TGTGCCAGCAGTCCTGCAAGGGGCGTTGGGCACAATGAGCAGTTCTTC CASSPARGVGHNEQFF NA TRBJ2-1 NA TRBV27
TGTGCCAGCAGCTTAAAACGACTAGCGGGAACAGAGACCCAGTACTTC CASSLKRLAGTETQYF NA TRBJ2-5 TRBD2 TRBV7-9
TGTGCCAGCTCACAAGGAGAGGGAACCATCTATGGCTACACCTTC CASSQGEGTIYGYTF NA TRBJ1-2 NA TRBV18
TGTGCCAGCAGTCCTGGCGGGGTGGGGGGTCACGAGCAGTACTTC CASSPGGVGGHEQYF NA TRBJ2-7 NA TRBV28
TGTGCCAGCAGCCAAGAAAGGGGAGCTCAAGCTAACTATGGCTACACCTTC CASSQERGAQANYGYTF NA TRBJ1-2 NA TRBV14
TGCGCCAGCAGCTTGGGAAGGAACACCGGGGAGCTGTTTTTT CASSLGRNTGELFF NA TRBJ2-2 NA TRBV5-1
TGCGCCAGCAGCTTGGCTGGCACACATGAAAAACTGTTTTTT CASSLAGTHEKLFF NA TRBJ1-4 NA TRBV5-1
TGTGCCAGCAACTACCGGACAGGGAGAGGCACTGAAGCTTTCTTT CASNYRTGRGTEAFF NA TRBJ1-1 TRBD1 TRBV6-7
TGTGCCAGCAGTGAGGCCGGGCAGGCCTACGAGCAGTACTTC CASSEAGQAYEQYF NA TRBJ2-7 NA TRBV25-1
TGTGCCAGCAGTTTATCCCCAGGGACCAGCAATCAGCCCCAGCATTTT CASSLSPGTSNQPQHF NA TRBJ1-5 NA TRBV28
TGTGCCAGCAGTTTGGGACAGATTAATTCACCCCTCCACTTT CASSLGQINSPLHF NA TRBJ1-6 TRBD1 TRBV27
TGTGCCAGCAGCCCGTGGACAGGGTCGGGTGAAAAACTGTTTTTT CASSPWTGSGEKLFF NA TRBJ1-4 TRBD1 TRBV7-9
TGTGCCAGTAGTACGGCGGGGGGCGACACTGAAGCTTTCTTT CASSTAGGDTEAFF NA TRBJ1-1 NA TRBV19
TGCAGCGTTTGGGGGTCTAGCGGCTACGAGCAGTACTTC CSVWGSSGYEQYF NA TRBJ2-7 TRBD2 TRBV29-1
TGCGCCAGCAGCCGAGGGACTAGCGCAGATACGCAGTATTTT CASSRGTSADTQYF NA TRBJ2-3 TRBD2 TRBV4-1